This T cell receptor beta chain was retrieved from a study of technical replicates of blood from several donors. CDR3 length: 15 amino acids. Germline V gives CDR1 SGHRS, CDR2 YFSETQ. With 0 bases clipped from V and 0 bases from J, the junction kept 2 bases outside the gene matches. The table came from immunoSEQ multiplex PCR; TCRdb's copy has only in-frame clones and leaves some out. This table holds roughly 90,000 clones, roughly 90% found once. The TCR sequence derives from a human donor in good health. The sequenced sample was T cells isolated from PBMCs. The chain recombines TRBV5-1 with TRBJ1-1, with 7 bases that match TRBD1. The CDR3 here is CASSLGDRLNTEAFF. CDR3 coding DNA: TGCGCCAGCAGCTTGGGGGACAGACTGAACACTGAAGCTTTCTTT.